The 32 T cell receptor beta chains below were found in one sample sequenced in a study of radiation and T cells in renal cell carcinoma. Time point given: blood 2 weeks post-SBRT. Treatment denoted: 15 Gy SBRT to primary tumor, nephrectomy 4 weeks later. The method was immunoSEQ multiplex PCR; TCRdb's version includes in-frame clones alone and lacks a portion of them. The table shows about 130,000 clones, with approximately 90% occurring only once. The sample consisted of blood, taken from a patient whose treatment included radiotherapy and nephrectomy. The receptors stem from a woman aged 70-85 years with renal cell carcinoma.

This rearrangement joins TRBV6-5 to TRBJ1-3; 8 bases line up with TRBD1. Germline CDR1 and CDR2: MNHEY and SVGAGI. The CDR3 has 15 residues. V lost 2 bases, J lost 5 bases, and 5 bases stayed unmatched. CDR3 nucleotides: TGTGCCAGCAGTTACCGGACAGGGAATCGAAACACCATATATTTT. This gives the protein CASSYRTGNRNTIYF.

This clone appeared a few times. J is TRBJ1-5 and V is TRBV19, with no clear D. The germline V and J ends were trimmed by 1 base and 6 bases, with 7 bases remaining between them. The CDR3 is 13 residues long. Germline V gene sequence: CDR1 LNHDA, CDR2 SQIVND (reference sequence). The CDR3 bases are TGTGCCAGTAGTATAGGTCTGGGTCAGCCCCAGCATTTT. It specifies CASSIGLGQPQHF.

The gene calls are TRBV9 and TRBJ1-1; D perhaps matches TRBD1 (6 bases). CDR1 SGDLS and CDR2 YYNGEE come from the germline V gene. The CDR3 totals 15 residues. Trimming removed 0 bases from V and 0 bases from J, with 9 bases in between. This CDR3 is CASSVGDMMNTEAFF. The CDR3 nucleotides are TGTGCCAGCAGCGTAGGGGACATGATGAACACTGAAGCTTTCTTT.

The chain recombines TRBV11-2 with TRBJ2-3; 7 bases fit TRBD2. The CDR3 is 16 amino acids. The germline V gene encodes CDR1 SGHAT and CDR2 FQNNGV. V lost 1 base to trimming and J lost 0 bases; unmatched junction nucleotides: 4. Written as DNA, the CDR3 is TGTGCCAGCAGCTTAGGGCGAGCGGGGAGCACAGATACGCAGTATTTT. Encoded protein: CASSLGRAGSTDTQYF.

In DNA, the CDR3 is TGCGCCAGCAGCTCGGACCTCTCTGGAAACACCATATATTTT. It is translated as CASSSDLSGNTIYF. This chain joins TRBV5-1 and TRBJ1-3; D not certain. The V gene's germline CDR1 is SGHRS and CDR2 YFSETQ. CDR3 length: 14 amino acids. Deletions cut 3 bases from V and 0 bases from J, with 7 bases between.

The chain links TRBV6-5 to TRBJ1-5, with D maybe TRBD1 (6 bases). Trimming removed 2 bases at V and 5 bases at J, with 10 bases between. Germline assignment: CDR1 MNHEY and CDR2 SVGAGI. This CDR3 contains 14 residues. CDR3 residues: CASSYRGADQPQHF. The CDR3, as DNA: TGTGCCAGCAGTTACCGGGGGGCGGATCAGCCCCAGCATTTT.

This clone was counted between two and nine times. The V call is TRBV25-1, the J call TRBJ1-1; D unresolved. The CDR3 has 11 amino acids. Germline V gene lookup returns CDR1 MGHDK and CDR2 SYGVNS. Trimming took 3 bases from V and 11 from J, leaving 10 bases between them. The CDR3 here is CASSDLRWAFF. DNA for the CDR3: TGTGCCAGCAGTGACCTTCGATGGGCTTTCTTT.

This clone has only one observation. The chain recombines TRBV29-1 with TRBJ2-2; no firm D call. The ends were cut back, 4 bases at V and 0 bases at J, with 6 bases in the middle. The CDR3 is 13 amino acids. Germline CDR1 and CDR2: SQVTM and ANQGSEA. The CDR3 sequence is CSVADSNTGELFF. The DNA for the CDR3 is TGCAGCGTTGCTGACTCGAACACCGGGGAGCTGTTTTTT.

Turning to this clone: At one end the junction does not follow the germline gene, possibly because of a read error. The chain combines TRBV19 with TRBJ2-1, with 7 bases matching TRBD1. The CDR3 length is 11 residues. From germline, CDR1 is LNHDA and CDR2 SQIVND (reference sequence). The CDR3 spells CASSIGADRVF. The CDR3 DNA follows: TGTGCCAGTAGTATAGGGGCAGACAGGGTCTTC. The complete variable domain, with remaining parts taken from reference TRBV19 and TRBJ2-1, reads DGGITQSPKYLFRKEGQNVTLSCEQNLNHDAMYWYRQDPGQGLRLIYYSQIVNDFQKGDIAEGYSVSREKKESFPLTVTSAQKNPTAFYLCASSIGADRVFGPGTRLTVL.

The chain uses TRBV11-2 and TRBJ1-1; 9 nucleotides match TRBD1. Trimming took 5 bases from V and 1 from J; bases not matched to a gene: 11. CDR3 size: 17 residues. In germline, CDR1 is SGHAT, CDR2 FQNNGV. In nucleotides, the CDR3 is TGTGCCAGCAGCCCTCCCTACGGGACAGGGACGAACACTGAAGCTTTCTTT. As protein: CASSPPYGTGTNTEAFF.

CDR3 nucleotides: TGTGCCAGCAGCTTATTGCTAGCGGGGGCCGAGCAGTTCTTC. Translation: CASSLLLAGAEQFF. The J gene is TRBJ2-1, the V gene TRBV7-6; 10 nucleotides line up with TRBD2. The CDR3 extends over 14 amino acids. Germline trimming cut 2 bases from V and 10 bases from J; bases unmatched to any gene: 5. Germline V gene sequence: CDR1 SGHVS, CDR2 FNYEAQ.

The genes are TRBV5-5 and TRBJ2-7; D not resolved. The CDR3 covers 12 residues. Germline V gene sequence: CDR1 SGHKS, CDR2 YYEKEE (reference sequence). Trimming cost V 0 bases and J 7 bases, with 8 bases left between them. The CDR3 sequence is CASSLEMWEQYF. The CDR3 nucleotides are TGTGCCAGCAGCTTGGAAATGTGGGAGCAGTACTTC.

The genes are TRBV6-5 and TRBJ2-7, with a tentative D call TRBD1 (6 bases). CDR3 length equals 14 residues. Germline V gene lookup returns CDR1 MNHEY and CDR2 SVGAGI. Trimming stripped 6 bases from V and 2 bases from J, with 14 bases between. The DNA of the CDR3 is TGTGCCAGCAGGGGACACACGAAGGCCTACGAGCAGTACTTC. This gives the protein CASRGHTKAYEQYF.

CDR3 sequence: CASSLVATNEKLFF. CDR3 bases: TGTGCCAGCAGCTTGGTGGCAACTAATGAAAAACTGTTTTTT. The chain has TRBV5-6 and TRBJ1-4, with D unclear. CDR3 length equals 14 residues. In germline, CDR1 is SGHDT, CDR2 YYEEEE. Trimming stripped 0 bases from V and 0 bases from J, with 3 bases between.

CDR3: CASSPGRRDTGELFF. The CDR3 DNA reads as TGTGCCAGCAGTCCGGGACGGCGGGACACCGGGGAGCTGTTTTTT. The V and J genes are TRBV7-6 and TRBJ2-2; D is possibly TRBD1 or TRBD2 (5 bases each). V was pared by 6 bases and J by 3 bases, with 14 bases between. This CDR3 contains 15 residues. Germline lookup yields CDR1 SGHVS and CDR2 FNYEAQ.

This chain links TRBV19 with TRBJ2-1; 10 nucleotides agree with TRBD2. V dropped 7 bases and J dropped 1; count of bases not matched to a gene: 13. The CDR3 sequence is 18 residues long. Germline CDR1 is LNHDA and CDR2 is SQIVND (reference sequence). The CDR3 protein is CASILRGSGGFSYNEQFF. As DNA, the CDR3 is TGTGCCAGTATATTAAGGGGTAGCGGGGGGTTTTCCTACAATGAGCAGTTCTTC.

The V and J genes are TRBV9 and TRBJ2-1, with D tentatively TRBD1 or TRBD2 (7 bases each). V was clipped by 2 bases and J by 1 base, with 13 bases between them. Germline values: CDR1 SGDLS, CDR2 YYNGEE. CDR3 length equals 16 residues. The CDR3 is CASSVGRGPSYNEQFF. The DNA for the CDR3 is TGTGCCAGCAGCGTTGGGAGGGGGCCTTCCTACAATGAGCAGTTCTTC.

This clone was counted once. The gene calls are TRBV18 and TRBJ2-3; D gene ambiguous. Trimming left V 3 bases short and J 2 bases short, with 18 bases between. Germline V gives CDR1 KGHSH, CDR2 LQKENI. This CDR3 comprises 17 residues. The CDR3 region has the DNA TGTGCCAGCTCACCGGAAAAAGGCTACTCCACCACAGATACGCAGTATTTT. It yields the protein CASSPEKGYSTTDTQYF. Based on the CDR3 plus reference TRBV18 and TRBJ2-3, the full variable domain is NAGVMQNPRHLVRRRGQEARLRCSPMKGHSHVYWYRQLPEEGLKFMVYLQKENIIDESGMPKERFSAEFPKEGPSILRIQQVVRGDSAAYFCASSPEKGYSTTDTQYFGPGTRLTVL.

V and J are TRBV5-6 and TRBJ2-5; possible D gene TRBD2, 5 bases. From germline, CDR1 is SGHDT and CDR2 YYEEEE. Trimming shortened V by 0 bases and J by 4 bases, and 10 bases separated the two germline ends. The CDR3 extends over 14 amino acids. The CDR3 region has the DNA TGTGCCAGCAGCTTGGGCCAGGCGGGAGAGACCCAGTACTTC. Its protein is CASSLGQAGETQYF.

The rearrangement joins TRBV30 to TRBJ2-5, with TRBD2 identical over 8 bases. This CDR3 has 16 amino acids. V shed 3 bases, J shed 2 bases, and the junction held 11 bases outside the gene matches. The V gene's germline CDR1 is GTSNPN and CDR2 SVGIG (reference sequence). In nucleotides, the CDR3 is TGTGCCTGGAGCGACGGAGGACGGGGGGGACAAGAGACCCAGTACTTC. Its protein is CAWSDGGRGGQETQYF.

The CDR3 nucleotides read TGTGCCAGCAGCTTGCGGGGCGCCGACACCGGGGAGCTGTTTTTT. Translation gives CASSLRGADTGELFF. This chain joins TRBV5-6 and TRBJ2-2; either TRBD1 or TRBD2 may fit D (5 bases each). This CDR3 is built from 15 residues. In germline, CDR1 is SGHDT, CDR2 YYEEEE. Trimming removed 1 base from V and 3 bases from J, with 10 bases in between. Full variable domain (missing parts from reference TRBV5-6 and TRBJ2-2): DAGVTQSPTHLIKTRGQQVTLRCSPKSGHDTVSWYQQALGQGPQFIFQYYEEEERQRGNFPDRFSGHQFPNYSSELNVNALLLGDSALYLCASSLRGADTGELFFGEGSRLTVL.

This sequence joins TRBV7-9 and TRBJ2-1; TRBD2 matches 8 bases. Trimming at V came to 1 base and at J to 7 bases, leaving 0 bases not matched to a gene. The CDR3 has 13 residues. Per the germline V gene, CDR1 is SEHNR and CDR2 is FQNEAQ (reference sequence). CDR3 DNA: TGTGCCAGCAGCTTAGGCGGGGGGAATGAGCAGTTCTTC. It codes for CASSLGGGNEQFF.

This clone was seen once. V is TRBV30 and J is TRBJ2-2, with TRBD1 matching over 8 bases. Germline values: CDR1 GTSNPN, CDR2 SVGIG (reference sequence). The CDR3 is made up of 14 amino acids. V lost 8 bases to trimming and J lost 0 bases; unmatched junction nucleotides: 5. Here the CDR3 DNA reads TGTGCCCGCAGGGGGCTTTCGAACACCGGGGAGCTGTTTTTT. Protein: CARRGLSNTGELFF.

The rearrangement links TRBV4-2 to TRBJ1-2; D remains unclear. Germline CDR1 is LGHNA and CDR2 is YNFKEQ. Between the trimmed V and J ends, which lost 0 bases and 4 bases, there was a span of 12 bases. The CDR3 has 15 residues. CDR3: CASSQEATHTYGYTF. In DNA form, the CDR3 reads TGTGCCAGCAGCCAAGAGGCGACGCATACCTATGGCTACACCTTC.

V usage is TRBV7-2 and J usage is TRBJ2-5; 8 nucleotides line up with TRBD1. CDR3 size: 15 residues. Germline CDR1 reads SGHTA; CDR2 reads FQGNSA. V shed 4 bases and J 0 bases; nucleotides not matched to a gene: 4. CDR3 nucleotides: TGTGCCAGCAGCTCGGGACAGGCTTACCAAGAGACCCAGTACTTC. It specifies CASSSGQAYQETQYF.

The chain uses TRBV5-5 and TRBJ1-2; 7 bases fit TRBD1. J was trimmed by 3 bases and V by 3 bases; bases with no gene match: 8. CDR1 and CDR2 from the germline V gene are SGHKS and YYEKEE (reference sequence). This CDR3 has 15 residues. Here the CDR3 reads CASSSDRVRDYGYTF. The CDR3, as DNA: TGTGCCAGCAGCTCCGACAGGGTCAGGGACTATGGCTACACCTTC.

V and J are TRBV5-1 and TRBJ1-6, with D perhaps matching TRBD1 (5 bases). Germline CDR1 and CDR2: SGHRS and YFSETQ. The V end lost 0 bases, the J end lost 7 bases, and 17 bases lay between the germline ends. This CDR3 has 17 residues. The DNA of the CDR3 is TGCGCCAGCAGCTTGGATCCAGGGAGTAGGAGAAATTCACCCCTCCACTTT. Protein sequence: CASSLDPGSRRNSPLHF.

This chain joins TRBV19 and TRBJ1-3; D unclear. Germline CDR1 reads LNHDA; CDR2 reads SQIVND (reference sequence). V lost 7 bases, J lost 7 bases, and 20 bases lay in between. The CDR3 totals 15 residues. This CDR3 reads CASIREGTRPNTIYF. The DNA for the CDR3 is TGTGCCAGTATCCGCGAGGGCACGAGGCCGAACACCATATATTTT.

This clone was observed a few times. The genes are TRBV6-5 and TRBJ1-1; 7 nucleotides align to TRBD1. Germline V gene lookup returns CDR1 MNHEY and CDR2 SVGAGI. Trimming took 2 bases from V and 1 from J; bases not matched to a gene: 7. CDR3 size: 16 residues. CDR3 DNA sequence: TGTGCCAGCAGTTACGGGTGGAGGGGGCGGAACACTGAAGCTTTCTTT. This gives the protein CASSYGWRGRNTEAFF.

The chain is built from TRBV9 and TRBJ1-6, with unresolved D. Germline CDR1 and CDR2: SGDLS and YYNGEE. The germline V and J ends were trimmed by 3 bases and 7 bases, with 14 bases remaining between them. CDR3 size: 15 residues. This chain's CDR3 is CASSESGNSNSPLHF. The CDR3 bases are TGTGCCAGCAGCGAATCCGGGAACTCAAATTCACCCCTCCACTTT.

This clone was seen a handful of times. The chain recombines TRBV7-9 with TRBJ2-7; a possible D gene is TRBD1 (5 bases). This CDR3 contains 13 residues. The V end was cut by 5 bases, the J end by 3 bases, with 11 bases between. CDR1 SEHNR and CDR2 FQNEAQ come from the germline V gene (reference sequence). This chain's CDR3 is CASSPDRSYEQYF. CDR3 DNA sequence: TGTGCCAGCAGCCCCGACAGAAGCTACGAGCAGTACTTC.

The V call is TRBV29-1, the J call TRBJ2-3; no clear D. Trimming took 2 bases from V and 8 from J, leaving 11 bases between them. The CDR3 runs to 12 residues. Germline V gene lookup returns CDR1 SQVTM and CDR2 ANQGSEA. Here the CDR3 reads CSVEIGGGTQYF. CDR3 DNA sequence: TGCAGCGTTGAAATTGGTGGTGGTACGCAGTATTTT.